The rows below give T cell receptor beta chains drawn from one sample of a study of T cells in localized non-small cell lung cancer. Assay used: immunoSEQ multiplex PCR; TCRdb lists only in-frame clones, some missing. The data show under 45,000 clones, roughly 84% seen once. This specimen was PBMCs, taken before any cancer treatment. Receptor source: a man aged 40-75 years with stage II lung adenocarcinoma. Both conserved end residues are part of each CDR3. A D gene is named only where the DNA matches it firmly. Clone size is shown for a subset of rows, as once, few, many or a class of expanded clone.

TRBJ1-1 | TRBV5-4 | - | - | CASSLEGWNTEAFF | TGTGCCAGCAGCTTGGAAGGATGGAACACTGAAGCTTTCTTT
TRBJ2-4 | TRBV7-2 | TRBD1 | once | CASTTGGRDIQYF | TGTGCCAGCACCACAGGGGGCCGGGACATTCAGTACTTC
TRBJ2-1 | TRBV19 | TRBD1 | - | CASNPGQSRRYNEQFF | TGTGCCAGTAATCCGGGACAGTCCAGACGCTACAATGAGCAGTTCTTC
TRBJ2-2 | TRBV7-3 | - | - | CASSLTGRFAGELFF | TGTGCCAGCAGCTTGACGGGCCGCTTCGCCGGGGAGCTGTTTTTT
TRBJ1-6 | TRBV4-1 | TRBD1 | - | CASSQGRARGNVLSSPLHF | TGCGCCAGCAGCCAAGGCCGGGCCAGGGGGAACGTTCTTAGTTCACCCCTCCACTTT
TRBJ1-2 | TRBV27 | - | - | CASSPQGLLNYGYTF | TGTGCCAGCAGTCCCCAAGGCCTTCTTAACTATGGCTACACCTTC
TRBJ1-2 | TRBV7-9 | - | - | CASSWARHPSYGYTF | TGTGCCAGCAGCTGGGCACGACACCCTTCTTATGGCTACACCTTC
TRBJ2-1 | TRBV7-2 | TRBD2 | - | CASSRLAREQFF | TGTGCCAGCAGCCGACTAGCGCGTGAGCAGTTCTTC
TRBJ1-6 | TRBV6-6 | TRBD1 | - | CASSRGQGANSPLHF | TGTGCCAGCAGTAGAGGACAGGGGGCTAATTCACCCCTCCACTTT
TRBJ1-1 | TRBV19 | - | once | CASSGRGVTEAFF | TGTGCCAGTAGTGGAAGGGGAGTCACTGAAGCTTTCTTT
TRBJ2-1 | TRBV7-6 | - | few | CASSLSPGQSNEQFF | TGTGCCAGCAGCCTTTCCCCGGGGCAAAGCAATGAGCAGTTCTTC
TRBJ1-1 | TRBV2 | - | - | CASNIIGAGAEAFF | TGTGCCAGCAACATCATAGGGGCAGGGGCTGAAGCTTTCTTT
TRBJ1-4 | TRBV2 | TRBD1 | - | CASSDRGTNEKLFF | TGTGCCAGCAGCGACAGGGGAACTAATGAAAAACTGTTTTTT
TRBJ2-2 | TRBV5-8 | - | - | CASSFGRFTGELFF | TGTGCCAGCAGCTTCGGGCGGTTCACCGGGGAGCTGTTTTTT
TRBJ1-3 | TRBV30 | - | - | CAWSATAGNTIYF | TGTGCCTGGAGTGCGACAGCCGGAAACACCATATATTTT
TRBJ2-1 | TRBV14 | - | - | CASSQVPGGEQFF | TGTGCCAGCAGCCAAGTGCCTGGGGGTGAGCAGTTCTTC
TRBJ2-1 | TRBV19 | TRBD1 | - | CASTTGGYNEQFF | TGTGCCAGTACGACAGGGGGCTACAATGAGCAGTTCTTC
TRBJ2-1 | TRBV5-1 | TRBD2 | - | CASSRTGTSGRGENEQFF | TGCGCCAGCAGCCGGACCGGGACTAGCGGGAGGGGTGAGAATGAGCAGTTCTTC
TRBJ2-2 | TRBV19 | - | - | CASSIPRSVNTGELFF | TGTGCCAGTAGTATCCCCCGCTCGGTGAACACCGGGGAGCTGTTTTTT
TRBJ2-7 | TRBV11-2 | TRBD2 | - | CASSLLAGGAYEQYF | TGTGCCAGCAGCTTACTAGCGGGAGGAGCCTACGAGCAGTACTTC
TRBJ2-5 | TRBV18 | - | once | CASSQSSGETQYF | TGTGCCAGCTCCCAGAGCTCAGGGGAGACCCAGTACTTC
TRBJ2-7 | TRBV18 | TRBD2 | few | CASSPRGLGTTYEQYF | TGTGCCAGCTCACCAAGAGGGCTAGGGACTACCTACGAGCAGTACTTC